Sequencing of this T cell receptor (beta chain) was carried out in a study of blood T cells in healthy people across ages. Donors were healthy Caucasian individuals from Russia aged about 6 to 90. Extraction of total RNA produced a minimum of 5.5 micrograms from each sample. Alongside a J-beta primer mix, a sample-barcoded 5' primer served in a second PCR lasting roughly 6 to 11 cycles. TCRdb re-derived calls from the 5' RACE reads in MiXCR, one entry per CDR3 protein. The sample holds approximately 1,000,000 distinct CDR3 sequences, around 43% seen once. The V end was cut by 3 bases, the J end by 5 bases, with 11 bases between. CDR3 length: 14 residues. Germline CDR1 reads LNHNV; CDR2 reads YYDKDF (reference sequence).

The receptor was derived from a woman aged 55-70 years in good health. The sequenced sample consisted of blood. The chain joins TRBV15 to TRBJ2-1; maybe TRBD1 (5 bases). The CDR3 loop is CATSRRQRNNEQFF. The CDR3 DNA reads as TGTGCCACCAGCAGGAGACAGAGAAACAATGAGCAGTTCTTC.